Included here is one TCR beta chain sequence, with context. Its target antigen remains unknown. Base qualities are not at hand, and no much larger clone is one base apart. The trial excluded patients who had a history of autoimmune disease or were on systemic immunosuppression. Peripheral blood for TCR sequencing was drawn from every dose cohort at baseline, at cycle 4 day 1 and at cycle 7 day 1. Samples were obtained from an open-label, multicenter, first-in-human phase I dose-escalation trial of ivuxolimab. The trial enrolled adults with locally advanced or metastatic head and neck squamous cell, hepatocellular, melanoma or renal cell carcinoma. CD4+ and CD8+ T cells were sorted separately from peripheral blood before TCR sequencing. To sequence the TCRbeta CDR3 region, genomic DNA was isolated from the sorted cells. TCRbeta CDR3 regions were sequenced using the immunoSEQ Assay. The table comes from immuneACCESS by way of TCRdb, which keeps in-frame sequences with V and J called. Part of the clones is missing from these tables; in studies checked, under half for an unresolved V gene and the rest for unknown reasons. A total of some 50,000 clones appear in this sample, over 70% of them only once. Approximately 1.7% of the sample is held by the ten biggest clonotypes.

These data belong to a study of OX40 agonist ivuxolimab in advanced cancers. Context from the whole study: The costimulatory receptor OX40 (CD134) was targeted by ivuxolimab, a fully human IgG2 agonistic monoclonal antibody. Among the roughly 50 dose-escalation patients, around 20 had hepatocellular carcinoma, roughly 15 melanoma, 9 renal cell carcinoma and 9 head and neck cancer. Patients were allowed to have had prior anti-PD-1, anti-PD-L1 or anti-CTLA-4 therapy, and around 41% of the dose-escalation patients had previously received checkpoint inhibitors. The purpose of peripheral TCRbeta sequencing was to test whether ivuxolimab changed TCR sequence diversity and led to clonal T-cell expansion. The dose-escalation cohort was about 83% male with a mean age of about 60 years, ranging from roughly 20 to 85. The paper reports the monotherapy dose-escalation portion (N of about 54 patients) of the phase I ivuxolimab trial. Intravenous ivuxolimab was administered to patients every 2 weeks at six dose levels: 0.01, 0.1, 0.3, 1.5, 3 and 10 mg/kg. Three dose-escalation patients achieved partial responses, one with hepatocellular carcinoma and two with cutaneous melanoma.

What the study reported, not specific to this receptor: Which antigens the clonally expanded peripheral T cells were specific for was not determined. In the 0.1-3.0 mg/kg groups, partial responders had among the lowest normalized peripheral clonal expansion, particularly in CD8+ T cells. After ivuxolimab, more expanded clones were found on average in CD8+ T cells than in CD4+ T cells. At doses from 0.1 to 3.0 mg/kg, clonal expansion was seen in both CD4+ and CD8+ blood T cells between baseline and week 6. Low levels of normalized T-cell clonal expansion were also seen in some nonresponding patients.

This receptor was identified in an adult with an advanced solid tumor such as melanoma, head and neck, liver or kidney cancer. This material consisted of CD4+ or CD8+ T cells sorted from blood, taken in a trial of the OX40 agonist ivuxolimab.

CDR3 loop: CASRKTTGVDEQFF. The bases read TGCGCCAGCCGAAAAACAACAGGGGTGGATGAGCAGTTCTTC. The chain is made from TRBV5-1 and TRBJ2-1, and 7 bases in between align with TRBD1. At the junction V is shortened by 7 bases and J by 8 bases; bases outside the gene matches: 12. According to the germline V gene, CDR1 reads SGHRS and CDR2 reads YFSETQ. The CDR3 runs 14 amino acids, cysteine and phenylalanine included. Only the CDR3 region is kept as DNA, spanning 42 bases read in frame from base 1.